This passage covers 3 T cell receptor beta chains from one sample sequenced in a study of cytomegalovirus exposure and HLA in healthy donors. Assay: immunoSEQ multiplex PCR; the TCRdb copy retains only in-frame clones and omits some. The table shows about 130,000 clones, with 89% occurring only once. Sequenced input: PBMCs. The receptor source for this set is a man aged 25-45 years in good health and CMV-seronegative.

The V call is TRBV6-1, the J call TRBJ1-5; D might be TRBD1 (5 bases). The V gene lost 6 bases and the J gene lost 7 bases, with 13 bases spanning the gap. This CDR3 is 13 amino acids long. CDR1 is MNHNS and CDR2 is SASEGT in the germline V gene. CDR3 sequence (DNA): TGTGCCAGCAGCTTGGGGAGGGGACAGCCCCAGCATTTT. Amino acids: CASSLGRGQPQHF.

V usage is TRBV7-2 and J usage is TRBJ2-7; 8 bases match TRBD1. This CDR3 region has 15 residues. Germline V gives CDR1 SGHTA, CDR2 FQGNSA. V shed 3 bases and J 3 bases; nucleotides not matched to a gene: 7. The CDR3 nucleotides are TGTGCCAGCAGCTTCGGGCGGACAGGGCACTACGAGCAGTACTTC. It encodes CASSFGRTGHYEQYF.

The chain joins TRBV7-9 to TRBJ2-5; TRBD1 is a possible D gene (5 bases). Germline V lookup: CDR1 SEHNR, CDR2 FQNEAQ (reference sequence). The CDR3 consists of 15 residues. Trimming pared 1 base from V and 5 bases from J, leaving 14 bases between. CDR3: CASSLVGLGDETQYF. In nucleotides, the CDR3 is TGTGCCAGCAGCTTAGTGGGGCTAGGCGACGAGACCCAGTACTTC.